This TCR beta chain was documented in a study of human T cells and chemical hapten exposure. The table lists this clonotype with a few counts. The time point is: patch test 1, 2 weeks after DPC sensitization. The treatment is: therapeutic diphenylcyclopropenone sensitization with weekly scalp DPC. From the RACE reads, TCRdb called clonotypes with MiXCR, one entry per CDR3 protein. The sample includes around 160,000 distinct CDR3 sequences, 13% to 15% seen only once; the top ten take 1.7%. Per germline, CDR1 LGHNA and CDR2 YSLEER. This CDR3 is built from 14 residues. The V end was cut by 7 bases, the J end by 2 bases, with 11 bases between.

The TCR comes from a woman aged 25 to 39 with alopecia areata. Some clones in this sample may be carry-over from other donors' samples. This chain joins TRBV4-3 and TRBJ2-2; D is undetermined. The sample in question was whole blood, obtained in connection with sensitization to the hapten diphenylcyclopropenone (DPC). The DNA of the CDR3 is TGCGCCAGCAAGTGGGCAATAAACACCGGGGAGCTGTTTTTT. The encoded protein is CASKWAINTGELFF.